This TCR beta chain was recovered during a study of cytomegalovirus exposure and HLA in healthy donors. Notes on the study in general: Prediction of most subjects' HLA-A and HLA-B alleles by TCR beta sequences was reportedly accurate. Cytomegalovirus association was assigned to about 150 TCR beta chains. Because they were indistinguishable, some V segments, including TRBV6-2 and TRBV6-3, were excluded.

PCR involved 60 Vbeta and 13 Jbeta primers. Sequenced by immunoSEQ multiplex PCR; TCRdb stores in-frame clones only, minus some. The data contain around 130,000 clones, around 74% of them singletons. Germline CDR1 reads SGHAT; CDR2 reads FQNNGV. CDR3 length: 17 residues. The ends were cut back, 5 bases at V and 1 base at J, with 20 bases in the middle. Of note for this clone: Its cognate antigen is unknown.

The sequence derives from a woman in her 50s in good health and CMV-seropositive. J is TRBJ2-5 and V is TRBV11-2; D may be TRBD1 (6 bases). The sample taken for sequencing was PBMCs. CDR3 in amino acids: CASSGWAQTGFQETQYF. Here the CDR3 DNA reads TGTGCCAGCAGCGGATGGGCCCAAACAGGGTTCCAAGAGACCCAGTACTTC.